There are a few counts of the clone carrying this TCR beta chain. The data were obtained in a study of identical twins. TCRdb called the 5' RACE reads again in MiXCR, with one record for every CDR3 protein. The sample contains some 630,000 distinct CDR3 sequences, 7.1% of which appear only once. V was trimmed by 6 bases and J by 6 bases, leaving 21 bases between them. This CDR3 spans 15 amino acids. Germline CDR1 reads MNHEY; CDR2 reads SVGEGT. These data are also associated with another study on yellow fever vaccine responses in identical twins.

What was sequenced was PBMCs. The rearrangement uses TRBV6-2 or TRBV6-3 and TRBJ2-7, with unresolved D. The receptor comes from a woman under 30 in good health. As DNA, the CDR3 is TGTGCCAGCAGCCACTACCCGACCTCCGATAGCGAGCAGTACTTC. It codes for CASSHYPTSDSEQYF.